A single sample gave rise to the 24 T cell receptor beta chains below, sequenced in a study of metastatic and nonmetastatic thyroid tumors. Via MiXCR, TCRdb re-called the PCR reads. The data contain about 70,000 clones, about 17% of them singletons. Treatment of any kind had been given to no patient before thyroid surgery. Sequenced input: blood. All receptors come from a female donor with papillary thyroid cancer or a benign thyroid nodule (not recorded which). Some clones in this sample may be carry-over from other donors' samples.

This clone was seen ten or more times. The chain carries TRBV18 and TRBJ1-1; tentative D call: TRBD1 (5 bases). Germline V lookup: CDR1 KGHSH, CDR2 LQKENI. Trimming took 1 base from V and 1 from J, leaving 10 bases between them. The CDR3 contains 15 residues. CDR3 loop: CASSPQSGGNTEAFF. The CDR3 DNA reads as TGTGCCAGCTCACCACAGTCCGGGGGGAACACTGAAGCTTTCTTT.

The V and J genes are TRBV4-1 and TRBJ2-7; perhaps TRBD2 as D (7 bases). Looked up from germline, CDR1 is MGHRA and CDR2 is YSYEKL. The CDR3 runs to 17 residues. Deletions cut 1 base from V and 12 bases from J, with 28 bases between. The CDR3 here is CASSQVVSGGHPTVGYF. DNA of the CDR3: TGCGCCAGCAGCCAAGTAGTCTCGGGGGGACATCCCACCGTTGGGTACTTC.

The V and J genes are TRBV20-1 and TRBJ2-1, with TRBD2 matching 9 bases. V lost 4 bases to trimming and J lost 0 bases; unmatched junction nucleotides: 10. CDR3 length: 17 amino acids. The germline V gene encodes CDR1 DFQATT and CDR2 SNEGSKA (reference sequence). The CDR3 DNA is TGCAGTGCTATAGCGGGAGAAACACAAACCTCCTACAATGAGCAGTTCTTC. As protein: CSAIAGETQTSYNEQFF.

In this sample, this clone turned up many times. J is TRBJ2-2 and V is TRBV19; TRBD2 agrees at 7 bases. V dropped 6 bases and J dropped 1; count of bases not matched to a gene: 5. Germline V CDR1 and CDR2: LNHDA, SQIVND (reference sequence). The CDR3 contains 15 residues. Written as DNA, the CDR3 is TGTGCCAGTAGATCCGGCGGGGGGAACACCGGGGAGCTGTTTTTT. The encoded protein is CASRSGGGNTGELFF.

V is TRBV30 and J is TRBJ1-2; D not certain. The V gene lost 0 bases and the J gene lost 6 bases, with 11 bases spanning the gap. CDR3 length: 13 amino acids. Germline values: CDR1 GTSNPN, CDR2 SVGIG (reference sequence). The CDR3 DNA follows: TGTGCCTGGAGTGTTGGCAGCTTCCATGGCTACACCTTC. Encoded protein: CAWSVGSFHGYTF.

Many counts were recorded for this clone. The J gene is TRBJ2-3, the V gene TRBV14; D uncertain. The germline gives CDR1 SGHDN, CDR2 FVKESK. Between the trimmed V and J ends, which lost 1 base and 0 bases, there was a span of 11 bases. The CDR3 runs to 16 residues. The CDR3 DNA reads TGTGCCAGCAGCCAAGGAATAGTCACTAGCACAGATACGCAGTATTTT. The encoded protein is CASSQGIVTSTDTQYF.

This clone was seen ten or more times. The chain employs TRBV18 and TRBJ2-2; tentatively, D is TRBD1 (5 bases). Per the germline V gene, CDR1 is KGHSH and CDR2 is LQKENI. V was pared by 3 bases and J by 1 base, with 9 bases between. The CDR3 extends over 15 amino acids. CDR3 sequence reads: CASSPARENTGELFF. The CDR3 coding sequence is TGTGCCAGCTCACCGGCCAGGGAGAACACCGGGGAGCTGTTTTTT.

Regarding this clone: Germline is not matched at one junction end, which may reflect a read error. This chain connects TRBV3-1 to TRBJ2-3; unclear D gene. CDR3 size: 12 residues. Germline V gives CDR1 LGHDT, CDR2 YNNKEL (reference sequence). The CDR3 reads CVSSRPWDTQYF. CDR3 bases: TGTGTCAGCAGCCGACCTTGGGATACGCAGTATTTT.

This clone was picked up many times. The rearrangement uses TRBV12-3 or TRBV12-4 and TRBJ2-3; D is perhaps TRBD1 or TRBD2 (5 bases each). This CDR3 has 17 residues. V lost 5 bases and J 1 base, leaving 19 bases between the germline ends. The CDR3 here is CASSPGEGWRGTDTQYF. The CDR3 coding sequence is TGTGCCAGCAGTCCGGGTGAGGGGTGGAGAGGCACAGATACGCAGTATTTT.

This clone has at least ten counts. The chain is built from TRBV7-2 and TRBJ2-3; 7 positions agree with TRBD2. This CDR3 has 13 residues. With 5 bases clipped from V and 3 bases from J, the junction kept 2 bases outside the gene matches. Germline loops: CDR1 SGHTA, CDR2 FQGNSA. The CDR3: CASSLSGTDTQYF. The CDR3 DNA reads as TGTGCCAGCAGCCTTAGCGGGACAGATACGCAGTATTTT.

This clone has more than one count but fewer than ten. V is TRBV19 and J is TRBJ1-2, with 7 nucleotides matching TRBD1. The germline CDR1 and CDR2 sequences are LNHDA and SQIVND (reference sequence). The CDR3 runs 13 residues. With 7 bases clipped from V and 7 bases from J, the junction kept 9 bases outside the gene matches. The CDR3 region is CASTVTGRCGYTF. DNA for the CDR3: TGTGCCAGTACTGTGACAGGGAGATGTGGCTACACCTTC.

The CDR3 coding sequence is TGCAGTGCTAGAGATAGGAGGACAGGGTGGACAGATACGCAGTATTTT. This codes for CSARDRRTGWTDTQYF. The chain has TRBV20-1 and TRBJ2-3, with TRBD1 identical over 8 bases. CDR1 is DFQATT and CDR2 is SNEGSKA in the germline V gene (reference sequence). Trimming cost V 0 bases and J 3 bases; bases outside gene matches: 8. The CDR3 runs to 16 residues.

This clone has ten or more counts. The J gene is TRBJ2-1, the V gene TRBV9; TRBD2 aligns across 14 bases. J lost 9 bases, V lost 2 bases, and 10 bases had no gene match. Looked up from germline, CDR1 is SGDLS and CDR2 is YYNGEE. CDR3 size: 17 residues. The CDR3 region is CASSVGGLAGVGGEQFF. CDR3 DNA: TGTGCCAGCAGCGTGGGGGGACTAGCGGGAGTGGGAGGTGAGCAGTTCTTC.

At least ten counts were recorded for this clone. DNA for the CDR3: TGTGCCAGCAGTGACTCCCTCAGCGTTGAAGCTTTCTTT. This codes for CASSDSLSVEAFF. The chain uses TRBV28 and TRBJ1-1; D is ambiguous. There are 13 residues in the CDR3. Germline V gene lookup returns CDR1 MDHEN and CDR2 SYDVKM. V lost 5 bases, J lost 7 bases, and 14 bases lay in between.

The CDR3 coding sequence is TGTGCCAGCAGTCGAACCGGACTAGGAGATACGCAGTATTTT. This translates into CASSRTGLGDTQYF. The chain employs TRBV6-1 and TRBJ2-3, with 7 bases that match TRBD2. Trimming cost V 5 bases and J 5 bases; bases outside gene matches: 7. The CDR3 runs 14 residues. Germline-derived CDR1 and CDR2 are MNHNS and SASEGT.

There are many counts of this clone. This chain uses TRBV11-2 with TRBJ1-1; no definite D call. The CDR3 length is 15 residues. V was cut by 1 base and J by 6 bases, with 15 bases left in between. Germline CDR1 SGHAT, CDR2 FQNNGV. DNA of the CDR3: TGTGCCAGCAGCTTAGGGCAGCTAACGGATCCTGAAGCTTTCTTT. Its protein is CASSLGQLTDPEAFF.

The CDR3 DNA is TGTGCCAGCAGCCCTAGTTGGGACAGGGTAGCAACTGAAGCTTTCTTT. The encoded protein is CASSPSWDRVATEAFF. The V and J genes are TRBV11-1 and TRBJ1-1, with 9 bases identical to TRBD1. The CDR3 has 16 amino acids. CDR1 and CDR2 from the germline V gene are SGHAT and FQDESV (reference sequence). Trimming at V came to 5 bases and at J to 5 bases, leaving 12 bases not matched to a gene.

This clone was counted many times. The J gene is TRBJ2-7, the V gene TRBV4-1; TRBD1 might be the D (6 bases). This CDR3 region has 18 residues. V was clipped by 2 bases and J by 3 bases, with 23 bases between them. The V gene's germline CDR1 is MGHRA and CDR2 YSYEKL. The CDR3 spells CASSQYPQGPLERYEQYF. CDR3 DNA sequence: TGCGCCAGCAGCCAATATCCACAGGGTCCCCTAGAGCGCTACGAGCAGTACTTC.

The chain couples TRBV11-2 to TRBJ1-2; 7 bases are a match to TRBD1. V was clipped by 5 bases and J by 4 bases; unmatched bases: 4. This CDR3 comprises 13 residues. Germline CDR1 is SGHAT and CDR2 is FQNNGV. CDR3 sequence reads: CASSDTGAYGYTF. The DNA for the CDR3 is TGTGCCAGCAGCGACACAGGGGCCTATGGCTACACCTTC.

This clone was counted ten times or more. The chain couples TRBV14 to TRBJ1-1, with D tentatively TRBD1 (5 bases). The V and J ends lost 0 bases and 1 base respectively, with 9 bases between them. Looked up from germline, CDR1 is SGHDN and CDR2 is FVKESK. The CDR3 extends over 15 amino acids. The CDR3 DNA is TGTGCCAGCAGCCAAGATGAGGGGTGGAACACTGAAGCTTTCTTT. This gives the protein CASSQDEGWNTEAFF.

In its sample, this clone was seen many times. V and J are TRBV28 and TRBJ1-2; weak D call: TRBD1 (5 bases). The CDR3 has 12 amino acids. Trimming cost V 6 bases and J 13 bases, with 18 bases left between them. From germline, CDR1 is MDHEN and CDR2 SYDVKM. The CDR3 DNA reads TGTGCCAGCAGCAGCCAGTCCAGGGTCAGCACCTTC. The encoded protein is CASSSQSRVSTF.

This clone appeared many times. Other DNA sequences in this specimen translate into the identical CDR3. This chain connects TRBV12-3 or TRBV12-4 to TRBJ1-2, with D perhaps TRBD1 (5 bases). The germline V and J ends were trimmed by 7 bases and 4 bases, with 19 bases remaining between them. This CDR3 spans 15 amino acids. The CDR3 DNA follows: TGTGCCAGCAACATCCGGGAGGGTGGGGGCTATGGCTACACCTTC. Encoded protein: CASNIREGGGYGYTF.

The table lists this clone with a few counts. The chain employs TRBV24-1 and TRBJ2-2; D is undetermined. The CDR3 extends over 11 amino acids. Trimming took 3 bases from V and 10 from J, leaving 5 bases between them. Per germline, CDR1 KGHDR and CDR2 SFDVKD. The DNA of the CDR3 is TGTGCCACCAGTGATATTGTGGAGCTGTTTTTT. This encodes CATSDIVELFF.

In its sample, this clone was seen a few times. The rearrangement uses TRBV6-1 and TRBJ1-4, with D unclear. Germline V CDR1 and CDR2: MNHNS, SASEGT. The CDR3 has 13 residues. Trimming shortened V by 3 bases and J by 7 bases, and 9 bases separated the two germline ends. In DNA form, the CDR3 reads TGTGCCAGCAGTGACAGTATGGGTGAAAAACTGTTTTTT. Translated, it gives CASSDSMGEKLFF.